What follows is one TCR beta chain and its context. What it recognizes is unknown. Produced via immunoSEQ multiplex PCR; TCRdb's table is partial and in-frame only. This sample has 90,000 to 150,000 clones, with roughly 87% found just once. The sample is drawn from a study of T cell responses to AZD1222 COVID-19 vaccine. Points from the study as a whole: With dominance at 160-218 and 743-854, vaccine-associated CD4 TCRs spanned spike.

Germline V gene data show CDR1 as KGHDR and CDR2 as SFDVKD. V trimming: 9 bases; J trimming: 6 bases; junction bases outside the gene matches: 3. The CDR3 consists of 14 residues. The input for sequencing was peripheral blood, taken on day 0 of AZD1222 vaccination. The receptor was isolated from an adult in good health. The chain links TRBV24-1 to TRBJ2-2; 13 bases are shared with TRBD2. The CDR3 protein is CATELAGGPGELFF. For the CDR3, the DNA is TGTGCCACCGAACTAGCGGGAGGGCCCGGGGAGCTGTTTTTT.